Listed below are T cell receptor beta chains from one sample, sequenced in a study of early T cells in non-severe SARS-CoV-2 infection. TCRdb itself ran the 5' RACE reads through MiXCR, one entry per CDR3 protein. The sample contains tens of thousands of distinct CDR3 sequences, about 10% of which appear only once. Sequenced input: whole blood. The receptor source for this set is an adult who was a healthcare worker with PCR-confirmed SARS-CoV-2 infection or an uninfected control (not recorded which). The CDR3 runs from the conserved cysteine through the conserved F or W. The D gene is left open where the match is weak. Some rows mark clone size as missing; the rest say once, few, many or name a class of expanded clone.

>many|NA|TRBV18|TRBJ2-7
TGTGCCAGCTCAGGGGACCCTACCCTTTACGAGCAGTACTTC
CASSGDPTLYEQYF
>many|NA|TRBV6-6|TRBJ1-1
TGTGCCACCATGGAGCAGGGGAACACTGAAGCTTTCTTT
CATMEQGNTEAFF
>few|NA|TRBV15|TRBJ2-1
TGTGCCACCAGCAGGGGGTTCAGCTCCTACAATGAGCAGTTCTTC
CATSRGFSSYNEQFF
>many|NA|TRBV5-1|TRBJ2-7
TGCGCCAGCAGCACCCCGGACGCCGGTGGCTTAAGCTCCTACGAGCAGTACTTC
CASSTPDAGGLSSYEQYF
>NA|NA|TRBV27|TRBJ2-5
TGTGCCAGCCGCCCTTCGAAAGGGGTAGAGACCCAGTACTTC
CASRPSKGVETQYF
>NA|TRBD1|TRBV2|TRBJ1-2
TGTGCCAGCAGTGGAGGACAGGGAGTCTATGGCTACACCTTC
CASSGGQGVYGYTF
>few|NA|TRBV21-1|TRBJ2-1
TGTGCCAGCAGCAAAGCCGACTACCGGAATGAGCAGTTCTTC
CASSKADYRNEQFF
>NA|NA|TRBV5-4|TRBJ2-1
TGTGCCAGCAGCATCGAGAGGGACTCCTACAATGAGCAGTTCTTC
CASSIERDSYNEQFF
>few|NA|TRBV21-1|TRBJ2-1
TGTGCCAGCAGCAAAGGGGACGAGCGCTACAATGAGCAGTTCTTC
CASSKGDERYNEQFF
>NA|TRBD1|TRBV13|TRBJ2-7
TGTGCCAGCAGCTTCCAGGGGGTCGGATCCCTCCCCTACGAGCAGTACTTC
CASSFQGVGSLPYEQYF
>few|TRBD2|TRBV3-1|TRBJ2-7
TGTGCCAGCAGCCAAGATTCAGCTAGCGGGGGGGCCTACGAGCAGTACTTC
CASSQDSASGGAYEQYF
>many|NA|TRBV18|TRBJ1-2
TGTGCCAGCTCACCTGGACAAGTTAACTATGGCTACACCTTC
CASSPGQVNYGYTF
>medium-sized|NA|TRBV5-1|TRBJ2-2
TGCGCCAGCAGGGAACCGACGGGGGACACCGGGGAGCTGTTTTTT
CASREPTGDTGELFF
>many|TRBD2|TRBV7-9|TRBJ2-1
TGTGCCAGCAGCCTCTGGAGGGGCAGCGGGAGGGGGTACAATGAGCAGTTCTTC
CASSLWRGSGRGYNEQFF
>many|NA|TRBV7-3|TRBJ1-6
TGTGCCAGCAGCTTAGAAGGGAGTGGATCACCCCTCCACTTT
CASSLEGSGSPLHF
>many|NA|TRBV6-5|TRBJ1-5
TGTGCCAGCAGTTCAGGGGAGGATCAGCCCCAGCATTTT
CASSSGEDQPQHF
>many|NA|TRBV14|TRBJ1-4
TGTGCCAGCAGCCAAGTAGGGGAAAAACTGTTTTTT
CASSQVGEKLFF
>few|NA|TRBV30|TRBJ1-1
TGTGCCTGGAGTCTCGGCAGAAAGCACACTGAAGCTTTCTTT
CAWSLGRKHTEAFF
>NA|NA|TRBV6-1|TRBJ2-1
TGTGCCAGCACTGAAGATTTAAGACAGAACTACAATGAGCAGTTCTTC
CASTEDLRQNYNEQFF
>NA|NA|TRBV20-1|TRBJ1-2
TGCAGTGCTAGTGCCTCGACGGGCTATGGCTACACCTTC
CSASASTGYGYTF
>many|NA|TRBV5-4|TRBJ2-2
TGTGCCAGCACCCGGGACACCACCGGGGAGCTGTTTTTT
CASTRDTTGELFF
>NA|NA|TRBV6-2/TRBV6-3|TRBJ2-3
TGTGCCAGCAGTTACCACACAGATACGCAGTATTTT
CASSYHTDTQYF
>few|NA|TRBV29-1|TRBJ2-2
TGCAGCGTTAACGAAGGGGGGACCGGGGAGCTGTTTTTT
CSVNEGGTGELFF
>many|TRBD2|TRBV5-4|TRBJ2-3
TGTGCCAGCAGCTTTTGGACTAGCGGAGATACGCAGTATTTT
CASSFWTSGDTQYF
>many|NA|TRBV7-2|TRBJ2-2
TGTGCCAGCAGCTTAGGTCCCGCCAACACCGGGGAGCTGTTTTTT
CASSLGPANTGELFF
>few|NA|TRBV9|TRBJ2-1
TGTGCCAGCAGCGTAGCCCCCGAGGGGGTCAGGGAGCAGTTCTTC
CASSVAPEGVREQFF
>few|TRBD2|TRBV20-1|TRBJ2-3
TGCAGTGCCCCCGGGACTAGCGGGACTAGCACAGATACGCAGTATTTT
CSAPGTSGTSTDTQYF
>few|TRBD2|TRBV28|TRBJ2-1
TGTGCCAGCAGTATAGCGGGTCTATACAATGAGCAGTTCTTC
CASSIAGLYNEQFF
>many|NA|TRBV11-3|TRBJ2-3
TGTGCCAGCAGCTCAGGACAGCACACAGATACGCAGTATTTT
CASSSGQHTDTQYF
>NA|NA|TRBV20-1|TRBJ2-2
TGCAGTGCTTATTCGCCCAACACCGGGGAGCTGTTTTTT
CSAYSPNTGELFF
>many|NA|TRBV2|TRBJ2-3
TGTGCCAGCAGTTACCAGGAGGGAGATAGCACAGATACGCAGTATTTT
CASSYQEGDSTDTQYF
>NA|NA|TRBV6-1|TRBJ1-1
TGTGCCAGCAGTGAAGCTTTTGGGGGCACTGAAGCTTTCTTT
CASSEAFGGTEAFF
>many|NA|TRBV5-1|TRBJ2-7
TGCGCCAGCAGCTCAAATCCCGCGGGCTCATACGAGCAGTACTTC
CASSSNPAGSYEQYF
>many|NA|TRBV5-1|TRBJ2-2
TGCGCCAGCAGCTTGGTTCGGATCTCGAACACCGGGGAGCTGTTTTTT
CASSLVRISNTGELFF
>many|TRBD2|TRBV7-8|TRBJ2-3
TGTGCCAGCAGCCCAACAAGGGCGGGAGCCCGCACAGATACGCAGTATTTT
CASSPTRAGARTDTQYF
>few|NA|TRBV4-3|TRBJ1-2
TGCGCCAGCAGCCAAGTCGCGGGGGAGGGCTATGGCTACACCTTC
CASSQVAGEGYGYTF
>few|TRBD2|TRBV20-1|TRBJ2-1
TGCAGTGCTAAAGCACCGGGACTAGGTCTTGATGAGCAGTTCTTC
CSAKAPGLGLDEQFF
>many|TRBD1|TRBV7-9|TRBJ1-2
TGTGCCAGCAGCTTGATCACAGGGGGCCCATCCGGCTACACCTTC
CASSLITGGPSGYTF
>many|NA|TRBV24-1|TRBJ1-5
TGTGCCACCAGTGAAGGGGGAATGAGCAATCAGCCCCAGCATTTT
CATSEGGMSNQPQHF
>few|TRBD1|TRBV6-1|TRBJ1-1
TGTGCCAGCAGTGACCTATCCGTAGGACAGGGATCGTTGAACACTGAAGCTTTCTTT
CASSDLSVGQGSLNTEAFF
>NA|NA|TRBV29-1|TRBJ1-2
TGCAGCGTTGACCCTGATTATGGCTACACCTTC
CSVDPDYGYTF
>NA|NA|TRBV5-6|TRBJ2-3
TGTGCCAGCAGCTTGTCCCCACCCCCGGGGGAGGATACGCAGTATTTT
CASSLSPPPGEDTQYF
>NA|NA|TRBV3-1|TRBJ1-2
TGTGCCAGCAGCCAAGAATACGCCGCCCATAACTATGGCTACACCTTC
CASSQEYAAHNYGYTF
>NA|TRBD1|TRBV7-3|TRBJ2-3
TGTGCCAGCAGCACGACAGGGGGAGGGAATACGCAGTATTTT
CASSTTGGGNTQYF
>many|TRBD2|TRBV20-1|TRBJ2-1
TGCAGTGCTAGAGATCCTAGCGGGATTTACAATGAGCAGTTCTTC
CSARDPSGIYNEQFF
>NA|TRBD2|TRBV20-1|TRBJ2-3
TGCAGTGCTACCACTAGCGGGGGGGCAACCTACACAGATACGCAGTATTTT
CSATTSGGATYTDTQYF
>NA|TRBD2|TRBV10-3|TRBJ2-3
TGTGCCGCACGCCCGGGGGGGGGCACAGATACGCAGTATTTT
CAARPGGGTDTQYF
>NA|TRBD1|TRBV10-3|TRBJ1-2
TGTGCCATCAGAGGGACAGGAAGGCTCATGACGTATGGCTACACCTTC
CAIRGTGRLMTYGYTF
>many|TRBD1|TRBV11-2|TRBJ1-4
TGTGCCAGCAGCACCCGGACAGGGGGTAATGAAAAACTGTTTTTT
CASSTRTGGNEKLFF
>few|NA|TRBV6-2/TRBV6-3|TRBJ2-7
TGTGCCAGCAGTTACTCGTCGGGACAACTCTCCTACGAGCAGTACTTC
CASSYSSGQLSYEQYF
>many|NA|TRBV11-1|TRBJ1-1
TGTGCCAGTAGTTGGAGCGAAACTGAAGCTTTCTTT
CASSWSETEAFF
>NA|TRBD2|TRBV20-1|TRBJ2-1
TGCAGTGCTAGACTAGCGGGAGGTGAGCAGTTCTTC
CSARLAGGEQFF
>few|TRBD2|TRBV7-2|TRBJ2-1
TGTGCCAGCAGCCGCCACGTGAGCGGGAGGGGTGATTTGGGGCAGTTCTTC
CASSRHVSGRGDLGQFF